The 5 T cell receptor beta chains in this list originate from one sample, sequenced in a study of blood T cells in healthy people across ages. A second PCR of 7 to 11 cycles used a sample-barcoded 5' primer and a J-beta primer mix. Each CDR3 protein is one row after TCRdb ran MiXCR on the 5' RACE reads. The table records roughly 680,000 distinct CDR3 sequences, 45% to 60% of them present only once. Sequenced: blood. These receptors were taken from a woman aged 80 or over in good health.

This clonotype was found many times. The chain carries TRBV4-1 and TRBJ2-1; TRBD2 is a possible D gene (6 bases). The CDR3 extends over 16 amino acids. From germline, CDR1 is MGHRA and CDR2 YSYEKL. Trimming stripped 0 bases from V and 8 bases from J, with 17 bases between. For the CDR3, the DNA is TGCGCCAGCAGCCAAGATTCAACGGGAGATGGGTATGAGCAGTTCTTC. Translated, it gives CASSQDSTGDGYEQFF.

V is TRBV3-1 and J is TRBJ2-1; 13 nucleotides agree with TRBD2. CDR1 and CDR2 (germline): LGHDT, YNNKEL (reference sequence). The junction had 8 bases not matched to a gene; V was cut back by 3 bases and J by 0 bases. The CDR3 is 19 residues long. CDR3 nucleotide sequence: TGTGCCAGCAGCCAGGATACTAGCGGGGGGGTGGCCTCCTACAATGAGCAGTTCTTC. This codes for CASSQDTSGGVASYNEQFF.

The V gene is TRBV14, the J gene TRBJ1-1; the D gene is possibly TRBD1 (5 bases). V was pared by 2 bases and J by 3 bases, with 10 bases between. The germline CDR1 and CDR2 sequences are SGHDN and FVKESK. The CDR3 sequence is 14 residues long. The CDR3 is CASSQLGGDTEAFF. CDR3 bases: TGTGCCAGCAGCCAATTGGGGGGGGACACTGAAGCTTTCTTT.

This clonotype was recorded a few times. The V call is TRBV7-8, the J call TRBJ2-5; D is uncertain. The CDR3 is 15 amino acids. V shed 2 bases and J shed 5 bases, with 15 bases lying between them. From germline, CDR1 is SGHVS and CDR2 FQNEAQ. CDR3 amino acids: CASSLQNGIMETQYF. DNA of the CDR3: TGTGCCAGCAGCTTACAAAACGGAATAATGGAGACCCAGTACTTC.

The rearrangement uses TRBV10-3 and TRBJ1-6; D might be TRBD1 (5 bases). V was pared by 3 bases and J by 10 bases, with 13 bases between. Germline lookup yields CDR1 ENHRY and CDR2 SYGVKD. CDR3 length: 14 residues. The CDR3 sequence is CAISEDSPRSPLHF. The CDR3 coding sequence is TGTGCCATCAGTGAAGACAGCCCGAGGTCACCCCTCCACTTT.